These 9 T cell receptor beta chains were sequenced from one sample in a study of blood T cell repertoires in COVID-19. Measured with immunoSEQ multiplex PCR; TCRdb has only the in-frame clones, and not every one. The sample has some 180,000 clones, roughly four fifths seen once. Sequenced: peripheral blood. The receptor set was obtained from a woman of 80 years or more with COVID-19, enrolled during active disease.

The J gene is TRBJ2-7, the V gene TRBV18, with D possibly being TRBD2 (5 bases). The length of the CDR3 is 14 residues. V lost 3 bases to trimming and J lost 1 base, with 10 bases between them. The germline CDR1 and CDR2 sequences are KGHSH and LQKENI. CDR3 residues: CASSPYGDSYEQYF. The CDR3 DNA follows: TGTGCCAGCTCACCCTACGGGGATTCCTACGAGCAGTACTTC.

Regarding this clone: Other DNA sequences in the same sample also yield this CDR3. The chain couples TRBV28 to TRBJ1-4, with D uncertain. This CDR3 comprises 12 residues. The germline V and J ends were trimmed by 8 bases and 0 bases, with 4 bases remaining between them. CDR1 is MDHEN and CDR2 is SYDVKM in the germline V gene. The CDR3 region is CASRATNEKLFF. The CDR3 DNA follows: TGTGCCAGCCGGGCAACTAATGAAAAACTGTTTTTT.

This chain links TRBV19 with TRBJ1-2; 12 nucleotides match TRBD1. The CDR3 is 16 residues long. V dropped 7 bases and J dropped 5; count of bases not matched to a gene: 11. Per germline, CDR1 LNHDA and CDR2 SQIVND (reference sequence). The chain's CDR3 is CASNPAGTGGVYGYTF. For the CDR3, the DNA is TGTGCCAGTAACCCCGCCGGGACAGGGGGCGTTTATGGCTACACCTTC.

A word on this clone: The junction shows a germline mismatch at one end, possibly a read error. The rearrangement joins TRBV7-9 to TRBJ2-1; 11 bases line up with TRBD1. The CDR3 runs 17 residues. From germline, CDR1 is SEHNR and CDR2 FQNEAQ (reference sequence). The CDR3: CASSGGRGTGGYNEQFF. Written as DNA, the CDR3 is TGCGCCAGCAGCGGGGGGCGCGGGACAGGGGGCTACAATGAGCAGTTCTTC. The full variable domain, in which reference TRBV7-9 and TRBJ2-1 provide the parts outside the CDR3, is DTGVSQNPRHKITKRGQNVTFRCDPISEHNRLYWYRQTLGQGPEFLTYFQNEAQLEKSRLLSDRFSAERPKGSFSTLEIQRTEQGDSAMYLCASSGGRGTGGYNEQFFGPGTRLTVL.

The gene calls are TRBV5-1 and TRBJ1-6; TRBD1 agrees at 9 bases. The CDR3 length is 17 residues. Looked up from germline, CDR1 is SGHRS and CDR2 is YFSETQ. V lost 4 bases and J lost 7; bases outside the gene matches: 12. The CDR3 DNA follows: TGCGCCAGCAGCACAGGTCCCGGGACAGGGACAAATTCACCCCTCCACTTT. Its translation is CASSTGPGTGTNSPLHF.

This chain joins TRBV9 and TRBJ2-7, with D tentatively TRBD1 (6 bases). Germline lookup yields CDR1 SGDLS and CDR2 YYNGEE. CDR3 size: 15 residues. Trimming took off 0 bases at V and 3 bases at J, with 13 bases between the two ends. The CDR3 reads CASSVDPGQIYEQYF. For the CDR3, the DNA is TGTGCCAGCAGCGTAGACCCCGGACAGATCTACGAGCAGTACTTC.

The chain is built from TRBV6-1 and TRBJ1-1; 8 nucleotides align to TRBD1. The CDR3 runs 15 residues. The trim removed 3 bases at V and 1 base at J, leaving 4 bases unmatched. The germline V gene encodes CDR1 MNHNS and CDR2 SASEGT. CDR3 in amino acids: CASSDRGQWNTEAFF. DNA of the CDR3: TGTGCCAGCAGTGACAGGGGGCAGTGGAACACTGAAGCTTTCTTT.

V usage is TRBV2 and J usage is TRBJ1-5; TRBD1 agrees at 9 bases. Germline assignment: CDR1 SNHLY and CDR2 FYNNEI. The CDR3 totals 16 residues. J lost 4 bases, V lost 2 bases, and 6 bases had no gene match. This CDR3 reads CASSESDRGVNQPQHF. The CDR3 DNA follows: TGTGCCAGCAGTGAATCGGACAGGGGAGTTAATCAGCCCCAGCATTTT.

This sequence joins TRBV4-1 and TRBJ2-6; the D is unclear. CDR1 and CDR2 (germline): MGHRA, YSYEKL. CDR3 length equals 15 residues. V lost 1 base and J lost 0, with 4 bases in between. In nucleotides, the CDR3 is TGCGCCAGCAGCCAAGGTAGCTCTGGGGCCAACGTCCTGACTTTC. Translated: CASSQGSSGANVLTF.